A selection of T cell receptor beta chains follows, all from one sample in a study of cytomegalovirus exposure and HLA in healthy donors. This table comes from immunoSEQ multiplex PCR, and its TCRdb copy is limited to in-frame clones, with some not included. Seen in this sample are about 200,000 clones; the ten most common clones hold around 0.95%. Material: PBMCs. The origin of the receptors is a woman aged 25 to 39 in good health and CMV-seropositive. CDR3s include the opening cysteine and the closing phenylalanine or tryptophan. The D gene is left open where the match is weak.

>TRBJ2-6|TRBD1|TRBV5-1
CASGMGTGAGANVLTF
TGCGCCAGCGGGATGGGGACAGGGGCCGGGGCCAACGTCCTGACTTTC
>TRBJ2-7|TRBD1|TRBV19
CASTIPDREIGEQYF
TGTGCCAGTACCATTCCCGACAGGGAAATCGGCGAGCAGTACTTC
>TRBJ2-7|TRBD1|TRBV7-2
CASSFPRQGAQTYEQYF
TGTGCCAGCAGCTTCCCTCGACAGGGGGCGCAGACCTACGAGCAGTACTTC
>TRBJ1-1|NA|TRBV5-1
CASSLKQGVTEAFF
TGCGCCAGCAGCTTGAAGCAGGGTGTCACTGAAGCTTTCTTT
>TRBJ2-1|TRBD2|TRBV10-2
CASRAGGPGNEQFF
TGCGCCAGCAGAGCGGGGGGGCCTGGGAATGAGCAGTTCTTC
>TRBJ2-7|NA|TRBV27
CASSFVGESYEQYF
TGTGCCAGCAGTTTTGTGGGAGAGAGCTACGAGCAGTACTTC
>TRBJ1-5|TRBD1|TRBV19
CASSIGQGNQPQHF
TGTGCCAGTAGTATCGGACAGGGCAATCAGCCCCAGCATTTT
>TRBJ2-2|TRBD1|TRBV7-6
CASSLITGQGELAGELFF
TGTGCCAGCAGCTTAATAACAGGACAGGGGGAATTAGCCGGGGAGCTGTTTTTT
>TRBJ2-7|NA|TRBV23-1
CASSLSWYF
TGCGCCAGCAGTCTTTCCTGGTACTTC
>TRBJ2-7|TRBD2|TRBV10-3
CAISESTSSPYEQYF
TGTGCCATCAGTGAGTCGACTAGCAGCCCCTACGAGCAGTACTTC
>TRBJ2-1|TRBD1|TRBV4-3
CASSPRDRGYNEQFF
TGCGCCAGTTCACCCCGGGACAGGGGCTACAATGAGCAGTTCTTC
>TRBJ1-5|NA|TRBV19
CASRDGQSYSNQPQHF
TGTGCCAGTAGGGATGGGCAGTCTTATAGCAATCAGCCCCAGCATTTT
>TRBJ1-1|TRBD1|TRBV5-4
CASTPTGGAGRTEAFF
TGTGCCAGCACCCCGACAGGGGGCGCAGGGAGAACTGAAGCTTTCTTT
>TRBJ2-3|TRBD2|TRBV5-1
CASSLSSGDAADTQYF
TGCGCCAGCAGCTTGAGTAGCGGGGACGCAGCAGATACGCAGTATTTT
>TRBJ1-1|NA|TRBV6-1
CASSWEHDSTEAFF
TGTGCCAGCAGTTGGGAACACGACAGCACTGAAGCTTTCTTT
>TRBJ2-1|NA|TRBV7-9
CASSFNDAGDEQFF
TGTGCCAGCAGCTTCAATGACGCCGGGGATGAGCAGTTCTTC
>TRBJ2-3|NA|TRBV7-9
CASSRQGTDTQYF
TGTGCCAGCAGCCGGCAGGGGACAGATACGCAGTATTTT
>TRBJ1-1|NA|TRBV27
CASSLRLRNTEAFF
TGTGCCAGCAGTTTAAGACTGAGGAACACTGAAGCTTTCTTT
>TRBJ1-1|NA|TRBV4-3
CASSQDPRAEAFF
TGCGCCAGCAGCCAAGACCCCAGGGCTGAAGCTTTCTTT
>TRBJ1-2|NA|TRBV5-4
CASSLDAGGVDYGYTF
TGTGCCAGCAGCTTGGACGCCGGGGGAGTGGACTATGGCTACACCTTC
>TRBJ2-7|NA|TRBV19
CASSISSGEQYF
TGTGCCAGTAGTATCTCGTCGGGGGAGCAGTACTTC
>TRBJ1-2|NA|TRBV7-9
CASSLVDRLYGYTF
TGTGCCAGCAGCTTAGTTGACAGACTCTATGGCTACACCTTC
>TRBJ1-2|NA|TRBV7-9
CASSSSGAVHLYGYTF
TGTGCCAGCAGCTCTTCAGGGGCAGTTCATCTCTATGGCTACACCTTC
>TRBJ1-5|NA|TRBV6-5
CASSYSADSNQPQHF
TGTGCCAGCAGTTACTCGGCAGATAGCAATCAGCCCCAGCATTTT
>TRBJ2-1|NA|TRBV19
CASSIYASPRYNEQFF
TGTGCCAGTAGTATATATGCGTCCCCCCGATACAATGAGCAGTTCTTC
>TRBJ1-3|NA|TRBV4-3
CASSQDLGGVSGNTIYF
TGCGCCAGCAGCCAAGATCTCGGCGGGGTTTCTGGAAACACCATATATTTT
>TRBJ2-3|TRBD2|TRBV2
CASSETSGGSGRTDTQYF
TGTGCCAGCAGTGAAACTAGCGGGGGGTCGGGTCGCACAGATACGCAGTATTTT
>TRBJ2-5|TRBD2|TRBV7-8
CASSLSAGGILGTQYF
TGTGCCAGCAGCTTATCCGCGGGGGGCATTTTAGGGACCCAGTACTTC
>TRBJ2-1|TRBD1|TRBV11-1
CASSKTGGSYNEQFF
TGTGCCAGCAGCAAGACAGGGGGTTCCTACAATGAGCAGTTCTTC
>TRBJ2-7|NA|TRBV5-1
CASSLAAGGGYEQYF
TGCGCCAGCAGCTTGGCCGCTGGTGGAGGCTACGAGCAGTACTTC
>TRBJ2-3|NA|TRBV5-1
CASSLGSSADTQYF
TGCGCCAGCAGCTTGGGGTCTAGCGCAGATACGCAGTATTTT
>TRBJ1-5|NA|TRBV7-2
CASSLMGQGNQPQHF
TGTGCCAGCAGCCTGATGGGGCAGGGAAACCAGCCCCAGCATTTT
>TRBJ1-2|TRBD1|TRBV14
CASSRWRDRGIYGYTF
TGTGCCAGCAGCCGATGGAGGGACAGGGGTATCTATGGCTACACCTTC
>TRBJ1-2|TRBD1|TRBV2
CASSGTGGGGGYTF
TGTGCCAGCAGTGGGACAGGGGGCGGTGGAGGCTACACCTTC
>TRBJ2-7|TRBD2|TRBV7-9
CASSLAGTSGSYEQYF
TGTGCCAGCAGCTTAGCGGGGACTAGCGGGTCCTACGAGCAGTACTTC
>TRBJ2-2|NA|TRBV2
CASRATGSNTGELFF
TGTGCCAGCAGGGCTACAGGATCGAACACCGGGGAGCTGTTTTTT
>TRBJ1-1|NA|TRBV28
CASGGANTEAFF
TGTGCCAGTGGGGGGGCTAACACTGAAGCTTTCTTT
>TRBJ2-7|TRBD1|TRBV27
CASSLDRGYEQYF
TGTGCCAGCAGTTTAGACAGGGGCTACGAGCAGTACTTC
>TRBJ1-2|TRBD1|TRBV30
CAWSGTGVGGYTF
TGTGCCTGGAGTGGCACAGGGGTGGGTGGCTACACCTTC